Following are 8 T cell receptor beta chains from one sample sequenced in a study of shared clonotypes between healthy human individuals. Profiling relied on immunoSEQ multiplex PCR, and the TCRdb table lists in-frame clones only, not all of them. The sample shows around 990,000 clones, about 72% of them seen only once. The material sequenced was memory CD4+ T cells from PBMCs. Specified subset: CD45RA-negative fraction. These receptors all stem from a man in his late teens or twenties in good health. Some clones in this sample may be carry-over from other donors' samples.

The count of this clone is one. The CDR3 reads CATSRDSLRSYTEAFF. CDR3 coding DNA: TGTGCCACCAGCAGAGACTCTCTAAGATCATACACTGAAGCTTTCTTT. The chain recombines TRBV15 with TRBJ1-1; no clear D gene. V was pared by 0 bases and J by 3 bases, with 14 bases between. The CDR3 length is 16 residues. The V gene's germline CDR1 is LNHNV and CDR2 YYDKDF (reference sequence).

About this clone itself: With a much larger clone just one base away, this may be a read error. The J gene is TRBJ2-3, the V gene TRBV15, with D unresolved. Germline V lookup: CDR1 LNHNV, CDR2 YYDKDF (reference sequence). CDR3 length: 11 residues. Trimming removed 5 bases at V and 3 bases at J, with 3 bases between. The CDR3 DNA reads TGTGCCACCAGCGGTACAGATACGCAGTATTTT. The encoded protein is CATSGTDTQYF.

The chain is built from TRBV28 and TRBJ2-7; no firm D call. With 4 bases removed from V and 4 bases from J, the gap between germline ends came to 8 bases. CDR1 MDHEN and CDR2 SYDVKM come from the germline V gene. The length of the CDR3 is 12 residues. CDR3 sequence (DNA): TGTGCCAGCAGTTCAACAGTATACGAGCAGTACTTC. Residues: CASSSTVYEQYF.

This clone turned up a few times. The rearrangement links TRBV7-8 to TRBJ2-3; D assignment may be TRBD1 or TRBD2 (6 bases each). Germline lookup yields CDR1 SGHVS and CDR2 FQNEAQ. This CDR3 is built from 15 residues. The V and J ends lost 5 bases and 6 bases respectively, with 18 bases between them. DNA of the CDR3: TGTGCCAGCAGCGCCTATATACAGGGAGGCGATACGCAGTATTTT. It codes for CASSAYIQGGDTQYF. Filled out from reference TRBV7-8 and TRBJ2-3, the complete variable domain reads GAGVSQSPRYKVAKRGQDVALRCDPISGHVSLFWYQQALGQGPEFLTYFQNEAQLDKSGLPSDRFFAERPEGSVSTLKIQRTQQEDSAVYLCASSAYIQGGDTQYFGPGTRLTVL.

The V call is TRBV29-1, the J call TRBJ2-1; 10 positions agree with TRBD1. The germline CDR1 and CDR2 sequences are SQVTM and ANQGSEA. This CDR3 has 12 residues. J gave up 9 bases and V 7 bases, and 6 bases lay outside the gene matches. This chain's CDR3 is CSAATGGREQFF. The CDR3 DNA reads as TGCAGCGCCGCGACAGGGGGCCGTGAGCAGTTCTTC.

This clone has more than one count but fewer than ten. The V call is TRBV18, the J call TRBJ1-1; D is uncertain. CDR1 KGHSH and CDR2 LQKENI come from the germline V gene. This CDR3 contains 15 residues. V dropped 6 bases and J dropped 1 base, with 15 bases sitting between them. CDR3 DNA sequence: TGTGCCAGCTCTCCCAACCAGGTGAAGAACACTGAAGCTTTCTTT. Translation gives CASSPNQVKNTEAFF.

The rearrangement uses TRBV29-1 and TRBJ2-7; D call uncertain. V lost 4 bases and J 2 bases, leaving 9 bases between the germline ends. The CDR3 totals 12 residues. Per the germline V gene, CDR1 is SQVTM and CDR2 is ANQGSEA. For the CDR3, the DNA is TGCAGCGTTGCTGACTTGCCCTACGAGCAGTACTTC. As protein: CSVADLPYEQYF.

Details on this clone: The CDR3 carries no conserved terminal phenylalanine or tryptophan, so it likely arises from a read error. The gene calls are TRBV18 and TRBJ1-1; TRBD1 matches at 8 bases. Trimming at V came to 6 bases and at J to 4 bases, leaving 10 bases not matched to a gene. The CDR3 loop spans 15 amino acids. CDR1 KGHSH and CDR2 LQKENI come from the germline V gene. CDR3 residues: CASSPSGQGSTEAFS. In nucleotides, the CDR3 is TGTGCCAGCTCGCCCAGTGGACAGGGCAGCACTGAAGCTTTCTCT.